The 26 T cell receptor beta chains given below trace back to one sample, sequenced in a study of identical twins. TCRdb independently ran MiXCR on the 5' RACE reads; one entry per CDR3 protein. The sample contains some 330,000 distinct CDR3 sequences, about 10% of which appear only once. Sequencing used naive T cells sorted from blood. These receptors came from a woman aged 45-60 years in good health.

This clonotype was seen a handful of times. The CDR3 DNA sequence: TGCGCCAGCAGCCAAGATAGGGCTAGCGGAGACCAAGAGACCCAGTACTTC. This gives the protein CASSQDRASGDQETQYF. The chain carries TRBV4-1 and TRBJ2-5; TRBD2 matches 7 bases. Per germline, CDR1 MGHRA and CDR2 YSYEKL. The CDR3 consists of 17 residues. V shed 0 bases and J 0 bases; nucleotides not matched to a gene: 7.

Ten or more counts support this clonotype. V is TRBV20-1 and J is TRBJ2-1, with 10 nucleotides matching TRBD2. CDR3 size: 12 residues. From germline, CDR1 is DFQATT and CDR2 SNEGSKA (reference sequence). CDR3 DNA sequence: TGCAGAGGGACTAGCGCACTCAATGAGCAGTTCTTC. Translating gives CRGTSALNEQFF.

This clonotype showed up many times. The chain has TRBV7-9 and TRBJ1-1; unclear D gene. The CDR3 runs to 12 residues. The germline CDR1 and CDR2 sequences are SEHNR and FQNEAQ (reference sequence). V was trimmed by 3 bases and J by 3 bases, leaving 5 bases between them. In DNA form, the CDR3 reads TGTGCCAGCAGCTTCGTGGACACTGAAGCTTTCTTT. Its protein product is CASSFVDTEAFF.

The CDR3 DNA sequence: TGTGCCATCAGTGAGTTCTTAGTTGTCCGGGACAGGGAACGACTTGACGGCAATCAGCCCCAGCATTTT. This gives the protein CAISEFLVVRDRERLDGNQPQHF. The V gene is TRBV10-3, the J gene TRBJ1-5, with 9 bases lining up with TRBD1. V lost 1 base, J lost 2 bases, and 24 bases stayed unmatched. This CDR3 is 23 amino acids long. From germline, CDR1 is ENHRY and CDR2 SYGVKD.

The chain links TRBV20-1 to TRBJ1-5; TRBD1 agrees at 7 bases. Germline loops: CDR1 DFQATT, CDR2 SNEGSKA (reference sequence). The CDR3 length is 13 residues. Trimming took 6 bases from V and 7 from J; bases not matched to a gene: 9. CDR3 in DNA: TGCAGTGCCGAGACAGGGAGGGGACAGCCCCAGCATTTT. Its protein is CSAETGRGQPQHF.

V gene TRBV28 combines with J gene TRBJ2-4, with 7 positions matching TRBD1. This CDR3 comprises 14 residues. Trimming at V came to 1 base and at J to 6 bases, leaving 3 bases not matched to a gene. The germline V gene encodes CDR1 MDHEN and CDR2 SYDVKM. CDR3 protein: CASSLSNRGNIQYF. CDR3 bases: TGTGCCAGCAGTTTATCGAACAGGGGAAACATTCAGTACTTC.

This clonotype was observed a handful of times. The chain recombines TRBV12-3 or TRBV12-4 with TRBJ1-1; D uncertain. The CDR3 loop spans 15 amino acids. The V gene lost 3 bases and the J gene lost 0 bases, with 11 bases spanning the gap. CDR3 loop: CASSFQANMNTEAFF. The DNA of the CDR3 is TGTGCCAGCAGTTTCCAGGCAAACATGAACACTGAAGCTTTCTTT.

This clonotype was seen repeatedly, ten times or more. This chain uses TRBV10-3 with TRBJ2-1, with D uncertain. Deletions cut 3 bases from V and 5 bases from J, with 2 bases between. CDR1 and CDR2 (germline): ENHRY, SYGVKD. CDR3 size: 11 residues. The CDR3 sequence is CAISEDNEQFF. The CDR3, as DNA: TGTGCCATCAGTGAAGACAATGAGCAGTTCTTC.

V usage is TRBV20-1 and J usage is TRBJ1-6; D remains unclear. V lost 0 bases, J lost 6 bases, and 6 bases lay in between. CDR1 DFQATT and CDR2 SNEGSKA come from the germline V gene (reference sequence). CDR3 length equals 13 residues. The CDR3 nucleotides read TGCAGTGCTAGAGATACATTTAATTCACCCCTCCACTTT. It encodes CSARDTFNSPLHF.

This clonotype was detected many times. The V and J genes are TRBV5-1 and TRBJ2-1; 7 nucleotides line up with TRBD2. The germline CDR1 and CDR2 sequences are SGHRS and YFSETQ. The ends lost 0 bases at V and 8 bases at J; junction bases unmatched: 11. The CDR3 consists of 16 residues. In nucleotides, the CDR3 is TGCGCCAGCAGCTTGGCCGGGACTACCTCCTCCCATGAGCAGTTCTTC. Protein product: CASSLAGTTSSHEQFF.

This clonotype was detected only a few times. The chain employs TRBV27 and TRBJ1-2, with D tentatively TRBD1 (6 bases). Germline CDR1 is MNHEY and CDR2 is SMNVEV (reference sequence). Trimming pared 4 bases from V and 3 bases from J, leaving 24 bases between. The length of the CDR3 is 18 residues. The CDR3 DNA reads TGTGCCAGCAGTTCCCTCAAACTCCAGGGAGGGGGAGACTATGGCTACACCTTC. It specifies CASSSLKLQGGGDYGYTF.

In this sample, this clonotype turned up a few times. The chain combines TRBV5-1 with TRBJ1-2; 8 bases match TRBD1. Losses at the gene ends were 7 bases for V and 4 bases for J; bases not matched to a gene: 12. The germline V gene has CDR1 SGHRS and CDR2 YFSETQ. The CDR3 spans 15 residues. The DNA of the CDR3 is TGCGCCAGCTCTGGGACAGGCCTTGCCCCCTATGGCTACACCTTC. Translated: CASSGTGLAPYGYTF.

The chain carries TRBV20-1 and TRBJ2-3; 7 bases are shared with TRBD2. Looked up from germline, CDR1 is DFQATT and CDR2 is SNEGSKA (reference sequence). Trimming removed 5 bases from V and 0 bases from J; junction bases left unmatched: 5. The CDR3 consists of 14 residues. CDR3: CSASTGGSTDTQYF. In DNA, the CDR3 is TGCAGTGCTTCGACGGGAGGAAGCACAGATACGCAGTATTTT.

In its sample, this clonotype was seen a few times. The chain carries TRBV12-5 and TRBJ2-1, with D possibly matching TRBD1 (5 bases). V lost 5 bases, J lost 9 bases, and 11 bases lay in between. This CDR3 region has 12 residues. The germline V gene has CDR1 LGHNT and CDR2 FRNRAP. CDR3 DNA sequence: TGTGCTAGTGGTGCCCCACAGGCTGAGCAGTTCTTC. Its translation is CASGAPQAEQFF. The variable domain in full, with the rest retrieved from reference TRBV12-5 and TRBJ2-1, is DARVTQTPRHKVTEMGQEVTMRCQPILGHNTVFWYRQTMMQGLELLAYFRNRAPLDDSGMPKDRFSAEMPDATLATLKIQPSEPRDSAVYFCASGAPQAEQFFGPGTRLTVL.

A word on this clonotype: It may be a read error: a sequence one base away is much more abundant. The conserved closing phenylalanine or tryptophan is absent in this CDR3, likely reflecting a read error. The chain recombines TRBV5-1 with TRBJ2-1, with D maybe TRBD2 (6 bases). Per the germline V gene, CDR1 is SGHRS and CDR2 is YFSETQ. This CDR3 is 14 amino acids long. With 4 bases removed from V and 8 bases from J, the gap between germline ends came to 16 bases. The CDR3 protein is CASSVGGPGDEQFL. DNA of the CDR3: TGCGCCAGCAGCGTCGGGGGTCCGGGCGATGAGCAGTTCCTC.

This clonotype appeared many times. This sequence joins TRBV29-1 and TRBJ2-2, with 10 bases fitting TRBD2. The V gene end was trimmed by 6 bases and the J gene end by 3 bases; junction bases not matched to a gene: 4. The CDR3 extends over 14 amino acids. Germline loops: CDR1 SQVTM, CDR2 ANQGSEA. CDR3: CSVRLAGDTGELFF. The CDR3 bases are TGCAGCGTCCGGCTAGCGGGAGACACCGGGGAGCTGTTTTTT.

This chain uses TRBV25-1 with TRBJ2-1; 8 bases line up with TRBD2. V was clipped by 4 bases and J by 1 base; unmatched bases: 6. Germline lookup yields CDR1 MGHDK and CDR2 SYGVNS. CDR3 length: 16 residues. This CDR3 is CASSAPERGSYNEQFF. CDR3 bases: TGTGCCAGCAGTGCCCCGGAGCGGGGGTCCTACAATGAGCAGTTCTTC.

Worth noting for this clonotype: This likely comes from a read error, as the CDR3 has no conserved phenylalanine or tryptophan at its end. The chain is built from TRBV12-3 or TRBV12-4 and TRBJ2-1; TRBD2 is a possible D gene (6 bases). The CDR3 sequence is 16 residues long. V was trimmed by 7 bases and J by 5 bases, leaving 21 bases between them. CDR3 residues: CASTVGGRRGHNEQFC. The CDR3 DNA is TGTGCCAGCACCGTAGGAGGGCGAAGGGGCCACAATGAGCAGTTCTGC.

This clonotype was counted many times. The chain links TRBV20-1 to TRBJ2-3, with a tentative D call TRBD1 (6 bases). The CDR3 has 15 residues. In germline, CDR1 is DFQATT, CDR2 SNEGSKA (reference sequence). The V and J ends lost 0 bases and 5 bases respectively, with 15 bases between them. Here the CDR3 DNA reads TGCAGTGCTAGAGAAGACAGGAGAACTGGAGATACGCAGTATTTT. Residues: CSAREDRRTGDTQYF.

Only a few counts were recorded for this clonotype. The chain joins TRBV5-5 to TRBJ2-1; D perhaps matches TRBD1 (6 bases). The CDR3 is made up of 16 amino acids. CDR1 is SGHKS and CDR2 is YYEKEE in the germline V gene (reference sequence). V was cut by 5 bases and J by 4 bases, with 19 bases left in between. CDR3 in amino acids: CASRVSGAQIYNEQFF. In nucleotides, the CDR3 is TGTGCCAGCAGGGTCTCAGGGGCTCAAATATACAATGAGCAGTTCTTC.

The table lists this clonotype with many counts. The chain couples TRBV4-1 to TRBJ2-2; 15 positions agree with TRBD2. The length of the CDR3 is 16 residues. Germline loops: CDR1 MGHRA, CDR2 YSYEKL. V shed 4 bases and J 6 bases; nucleotides not matched to a gene: 3. In nucleotides, the CDR3 is TGCGCCAGCAGCCTGGGACTAGCGGGAGGCTCCGGGGAGCTGTTTTTT. Translating it yields CASSLGLAGGSGELFF.

This chain joins TRBV3-1 and TRBJ2-7; TRBD2 agrees at 8 bases. From germline, CDR1 is LGHDT and CDR2 YNNKEL (reference sequence). The V and J ends lost 1 base and 3 bases, in that order; junction bases with no gene match: 5. CDR3 size: 15 residues. CDR3 region: CASSQVAGPYYEQYF. As DNA, the CDR3 is TGTGCCAGCAGCCAAGTAGCGGGACCCTACTACGAGCAGTACTTC.

This clonotype was counted a few times. V gene TRBV11-2 combines with J gene TRBJ2-7; TRBD1 matches 8 bases. Germline assignment: CDR1 SGHAT and CDR2 FQNNGV. V dropped 5 bases and J dropped 5; count of bases not matched to a gene: 5. The CDR3 contains 13 residues. For the CDR3, the DNA is TGTGCCAGCAGCCCCCAGGGGGCCCACGAGCAGTACTTC. As protein: CASSPQGAHEQYF. Complete variable domain (other parts from reference TRBV11-2 and TRBJ2-7): EAGVAQSPRYKIIEKRQSVAFWCNPISGHATLYWYQQILGQGPKLLIQFQNNGVVDDSQLPKDRFSAERLKGVDSTLKIQPAKLEDSAVYLCASSPQGAHEQYFGPGTRLTVT.

There are a few counts of this clonotype. The chain employs TRBV12-3 or TRBV12-4 and TRBJ1-2; D unresolved. This CDR3 comprises 10 residues. The CDR3 is CASGNYGYTF. CDR3 DNA: TGTGCTTCCGGGAACTATGGCTACACCTTC.

This clonotype turned up a few times. V usage is TRBV7-9 and J usage is TRBJ2-2; the match to TRBD1 covers 9 bases. The CDR3 is 18 residues long. Germline V gene lookup returns CDR1 SEHNR and CDR2 FQNEAQ (reference sequence). The ends lost 3 bases at V and 1 base at J; junction bases unmatched: 9. CDR3 region: CASSLGTGTGLNTGELFF. In DNA form, the CDR3 reads TGTGCCAGCAGCTTGGGGACAGGGACAGGATTGAACACCGGGGAGCTGTTTTTT.

The chain combines TRBV24-1 with TRBJ2-7, with 7 nucleotides matching TRBD1. Germline V gene sequence: CDR1 KGHDR, CDR2 SFDVKD. V was clipped by 6 bases and J by 0 bases; unmatched bases: 4. This CDR3 has 14 residues. CDR3 region: CATSPGQSSYEQYF. The CDR3 nucleotides read TGTGCCACCAGTCCGGGACAGAGCTCCTACGAGCAGTACTTC.